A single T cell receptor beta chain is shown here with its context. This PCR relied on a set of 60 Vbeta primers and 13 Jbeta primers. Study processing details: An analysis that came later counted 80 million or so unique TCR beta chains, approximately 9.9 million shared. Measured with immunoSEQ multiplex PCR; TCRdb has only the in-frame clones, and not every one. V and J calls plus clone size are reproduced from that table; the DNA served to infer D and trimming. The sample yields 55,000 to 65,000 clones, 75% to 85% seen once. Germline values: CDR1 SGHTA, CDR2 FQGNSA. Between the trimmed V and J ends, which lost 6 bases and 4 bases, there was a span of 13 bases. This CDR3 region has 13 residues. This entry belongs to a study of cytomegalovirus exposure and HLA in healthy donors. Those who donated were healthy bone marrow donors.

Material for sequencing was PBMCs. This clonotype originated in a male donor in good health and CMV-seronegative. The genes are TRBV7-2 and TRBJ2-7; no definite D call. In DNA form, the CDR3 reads TGTGCCAGCAGTCCCCAGGTAATTTACGAGCAGTACTTC. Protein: CASSPQVIYEQYF.